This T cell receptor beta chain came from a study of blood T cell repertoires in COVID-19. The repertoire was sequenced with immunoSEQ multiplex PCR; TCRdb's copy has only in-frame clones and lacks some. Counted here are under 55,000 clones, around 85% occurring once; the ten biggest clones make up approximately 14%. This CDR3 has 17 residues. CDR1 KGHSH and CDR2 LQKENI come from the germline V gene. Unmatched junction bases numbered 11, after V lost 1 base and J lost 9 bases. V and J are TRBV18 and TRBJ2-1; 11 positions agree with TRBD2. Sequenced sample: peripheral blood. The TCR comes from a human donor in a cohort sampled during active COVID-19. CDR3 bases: TGTGCCAGCTCACCACGACTAGCGGGAAGGTCTTTAGTTGAGCAGTTCTTC. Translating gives CASSPRLAGRSLVEQFF.